This record covers a single T cell receptor beta chain. The TCRbeta library was prepared with unique molecular identifiers. One entry per CDR3 protein, called by TCRdb with MiXCR from the PCR reads. This sample has more than 75,000 distinct CDR3 sequences; about 22% occur once, and the top ten carry 20% to 25%. The record originates from a study of T-cell reconstitution after alpha-beta-depleted transplantation in children. With 6 bases removed from V and 7 bases from J, the gap between germline ends came to 18 bases. Germline assignment: CDR1 DFQATT and CDR2 SNEGSKA (reference sequence). The CDR3 runs 13 residues.

The receptor comes from a boy between 2 and 15 years old with acute lymphoblastic leukemia, due to receive a stem cell transplant. This sample comprised PBMCs, obtained before TCRalphabeta/CD19-depleted stem cell transplant. The J gene is TRBJ1-2, the V gene TRBV20-1, with D hard to call. CDR3 region: CSALTAMGFGYTF. The CDR3 region has the DNA TGCAGTGCCTTGACGGCCATGGGGTTTGGCTACACCTTC.